The 3 T cell receptor beta chains below come from one sample, sequenced in a study of cytomegalovirus exposure and HLA in healthy donors. The PCR used 60 Vbeta and 13 Jbeta primers. The repertoire was sequenced with immunoSEQ multiplex PCR; TCRdb's copy has only in-frame clones and lacks some. This table holds fewer than 250,000 clones, over 75% found once. Sequencing input: PBMCs. These receptors were taken from a man aged 18 to 29 in good health and CMV-seronegative.

The chain links TRBV13 to TRBJ2-2, with D unclear. Germline V gives CDR1 PRHDT, CDR2 FYEKMQ (reference sequence). This CDR3 comprises 15 residues. The V end was cut by 6 bases, the J end by 0 bases, with 11 bases between. The CDR3 DNA follows: TGTGCCAGCAGTTCCATACAGCCGAACACCGGGGAGCTGTTTTTT. Protein product: CASSSIQPNTGELFF.

The rearrangement links TRBV4-3 to TRBJ2-1; 7 bases line up with TRBD1. Trimming cost V 5 bases and J 6 bases; bases outside gene matches: 25. Germline lookup yields CDR1 LGHNA and CDR2 YSLEER. This CDR3 comprises 20 residues. CDR3 protein: CASSSRDSTGTSYFRNEQFF. CDR3 nucleotides: TGCGCCAGCAGCTCAAGGGACAGTACGGGGACGTCCTATTTCCGCAATGAGCAGTTCTTC.

This sequence joins TRBV5-6 and TRBJ2-7, with D tentatively TRBD2 (7 bases). CDR3 size: 16 residues. Trimming stripped 0 bases from V and 6 bases from J, with 19 bases between. CDR1 and CDR2 (germline): SGHDT, YYEEEE. CDR3 region: CASSLGGRGASSEQYF. As DNA, the CDR3 is TGTGCCAGCAGCTTGGGGGGACGGGGGGCGTCATCCGAGCAGTACTTC.